Listed here is a single T cell receptor (beta chain). Each CDR3 protein gets one entry after TCRdb re-called the RT-PCR reads with MiXCR. Seen here are 390,000 or so distinct CDR3 sequences, 16% observed once, and the top ten hold just over 7%. The data originate from a study of patients and donors after allogeneic stem cell transplantation. This CDR3 has 15 amino acids. Looked up from germline, CDR1 is LNHNV and CDR2 is YYDKDF (reference sequence). Trimming pared 1 base from V and 4 bases from J, leaving 13 bases between. The TCR originated in a human donor who was either an allogeneic HSCT recipient or a stem cell or donor lymphocyte infusion donor (not recorded which). It is not recorded whose cells these are; they may come from a transplant donor. The sample was blood, either unsorted or a sorted T cell fraction (not recorded which). The chain recombines TRBV15 with TRBJ1-2, with D perhaps matching TRBD1 (6 bases). Here the CDR3 reads CATSRVGQRFYGYTF. CDR3 DNA sequence: TGTGCCACCAGCAGAGTCGGACAGCGCTTCTATGGCTACACCTTC.